One sample yielded the 8 T cell receptor beta chains listed below, sequenced in a study of T cells after yellow fever vaccination. TCRdb itself ran the 5' RACE reads through MiXCR, one entry per CDR3 protein. The data contain 300,000 to 450,000 distinct CDR3 sequences, about 7.8% of them singletons. Here the sequenced sample was PBMCs, taken around 45 days after the first yellow fever vaccination. The receptor set was obtained from a man between 18 and 29 years old who received the YFV17D yellow fever vaccine.

The chain is built from TRBV5-1 and TRBJ2-3; TRBD2 might be the D (6 bases). Trimming shortened V by 7 bases and J by 3 bases, and 18 bases separated the two germline ends. The CDR3 covers 15 residues. CDR1 is SGHRS, CDR2 YFSETQ, per germline. CDR3 loop: CASPRELNSTDTQYF. DNA for the CDR3: TGCGCCAGCCCCCGGGAGTTAAATTCGACAGATACGCAGTATTTT.

This clonotype was seen only a few times. This rearrangement joins TRBV20-1 to TRBJ2-1; TRBD1 agrees at 7 bases. CDR1 is DFQATT and CDR2 is SNEGSKA in the germline V gene (reference sequence). This CDR3 comprises 15 residues. Trimming cost V 6 bases and J 10 bases; bases outside gene matches: 18. The CDR3 sequence is CSAARGQYFQGEQFF. CDR3 nucleotides: TGCAGTGCCGCCCGGGGACAGTACTTCCAGGGCGAGCAGTTCTTC.

The chain employs TRBV11-3 and TRBJ2-2, with 7 bases identical to TRBD1. CDR3 length: 16 amino acids. V shed 4 bases and J 4 bases; nucleotides not matched to a gene: 9. Germline-derived CDR1 and CDR2 are SGHNT and YENEEA. For the CDR3, the DNA is TGTGCCAGCAGCTCCGGACAGGCAGTCACCACCGGGGAGCTGTTTTTT. This gives the protein CASSSGQAVTTGELFF.

A few counts support this clonotype. This rearrangement joins TRBV12-3 or TRBV12-4 to TRBJ2-7; 8 nucleotides align to TRBD1. The junction had 4 bases not matched to a gene; V was cut back by 4 bases and J by 5 bases. This CDR3 has 13 amino acids. CDR3 sequence (DNA): TGTGCCAGCAGTTCAGGACAGGGCAACGAGCAGTACTTC. It codes for CASSSGQGNEQYF.

This clonotype has just a few counts. CDR3 loop: CASSPMASTTGETQYF. DNA of the CDR3: TGTGCCAGCAGCCCAATGGCCAGCACAACCGGGGAGACCCAGTACTTC. The chain is built from TRBV7-8 and TRBJ2-5; D uncertain. Trimming removed 5 bases from V and 5 bases from J, with 21 bases in between. The CDR3 has 16 amino acids. Per the germline V gene, CDR1 is SGHVS and CDR2 is FQNEAQ.

This clonotype was observed a handful of times. V gene TRBV20-1 combines with J gene TRBJ2-2, with 9 bases lining up with TRBD2. Germline assignment: CDR1 DFQATT and CDR2 SNEGSKA (reference sequence). V was clipped by 0 bases and J by 1 base; unmatched bases: 6. The CDR3 covers 17 residues. The CDR3 sequence: CSARDPAGGRNTGELFF. CDR3 DNA sequence: TGCAGTGCTAGAGATCCCGCGGGGGGGCGGAACACCGGGGAGCTGTTTTTT.

This clonotype appeared a few times. CDR3 DNA sequence: TGCAGTGCGCTCTACAATGAGCAGTTCTTC. Its translation: CSALYNEQFF. The chain employs TRBV20-1 and TRBJ2-1; D is undetermined. The germline CDR1 and CDR2 sequences are DFQATT and SNEGSKA (reference sequence). The CDR3 loop spans 10 amino acids. V lost 6 bases and J lost 3, with 3 bases in between.

CDR3 bases: TGTGCCAGCAGCTTCGAGCGGGGCCCACCCTACGAGCAGTACTTC. It yields the protein CASSFERGPPYEQYF. This chain uses TRBV7-8 with TRBJ2-7, with 7 bases fitting TRBD2. CDR3 length: 15 amino acids. Germline V lookup: CDR1 SGHVS, CDR2 FQNEAQ. V gave up 3 bases and J gave up 2 bases; unmatched junction bases: 7.